A selection of T cell receptor beta chains follows, all from one sample in a study of blood T cells in healthy people across ages. TCRdb itself ran the 5' RACE reads through MiXCR, one entry per CDR3 protein. The profile covers just over 1 million distinct CDR3 sequences, with more than 35% appearing a single time and under 20% taken by the ten largest. Sequences were obtained from blood. The receptors shown here come from an older woman in good health. CDR3s include the opening cysteine and the closing phenylalanine or tryptophan. D genes are given only for firm matches. Not all rows give a size; the values are once, few, many and, for expanded clones, a class.

d_call,j_call,v_call,clone_size,cdr3_aa,cdr3_nt
NA,TRBJ2-3,TRBV20-1,few,CSARRIGGTDTQYF,TGCAGTGCTAGGCGAATTGGGGGTACAGATACGCAGTATTTT
NA,TRBJ2-7,TRBV12-3/TRBV12-4,few,CASTSTGWDQLQPYEQYF,TGTGCCAGCACCTCGACAGGCTGGGATCAACTGCAACCCTACGAGCAGTACTTC
TRBD1,TRBJ2-7,TRBV7-8,medium-sized,CASSLDYRGPYEQYF,TGTGCCAGCAGCTTAGATTACAGGGGCCCCTACGAGCAGTACTTC
TRBD2,TRBJ2-1,TRBV27,NA,CASSLTGTSGGSSYNEQFF,TGTGCCAGCAGTTTAACTGGGACTAGCGGGGGGAGCTCCTACAATGAGCAGTTCTTC
NA,TRBJ1-1,TRBV15,NA,CATSRDLGWGNTEAFF,TGTGCCACCAGCAGAGATCTAGGGTGGGGGAACACTGAAGCTTTCTTT
NA,TRBJ2-7,TRBV5-1,NA,CTSSPNLGEQYF,TGCACCAGCAGCCCGAATTTAGGCGAGCAGTACTTC
TRBD2,TRBJ2-5,TRBV4-1,NA,CASSQAPTGDSGRETQYF,TGCGCCAGCAGCCAAGCTCCGACCGGGGATAGCGGGAGAGAGACCCAGTACTTC
NA,TRBJ1-5,TRBV27,few,CASSPGTGINQPQHF,TGTGCCAGCAGTCCTGGGACGGGGATCAATCAGCCCCAGCATTTT
NA,TRBJ1-2,TRBV20-1,NA,CSAPDSSGYTF,TGCAGTGCTCCGGACAGCTCCGGCTACACCTTC
NA,TRBJ1-4,TRBV11-2,NA,CASSVGGIYEKLFF,TGTGCCAGCAGCGTAGGTGGGATTTATGAAAAACTGTTTTTT
NA,TRBJ1-2,TRBV28,NA,CASSSPRAAGYTF,TGTGCCAGCAGTTCCCCCAGGGCGGCTGGCTACACCTTC
TRBD2,TRBJ2-7,TRBV30,NA,CAWNPLGGRGYEQYF,TGTGCCTGGAATCCCCTGGGAGGGAGAGGATACGAGCAGTACTTC
TRBD2,TRBJ2-3,TRBV20-1,NA,CSAGTSGFTDTQYF,TGCAGCGCAGGGACTAGCGGATTCACAGATACGCAGTATTTT
TRBD1,TRBJ2-7,TRBV5-1,NA,CASSLGLGQGFRYEQYF,TGCGCCAGCAGTCTTGGTCTGGGACAGGGGTTCCGCTACGAGCAGTACTTC
TRBD1,TRBJ2-6,TRBV3-1,NA,CASSQDCRQGNVLTF,TGTGCCAGCAGCCAAGATTGTCGACAGGGAAACGTCCTGACTTTC
NA,TRBJ2-5,TRBV20-1,NA,CSASSPGIRNQPQYF,TGCAGTGCAAGTAGCCCCGGGATACGGAATCAGCCCCAGTACTTC
NA,TRBJ2-7,TRBV2,once,CASTPTPGVYEQYF,TGTGCCAGCACTCCCACCCCAGGTGTCTACGAGCAGTACTTC
TRBD1,TRBJ1-2,TRBV2,NA,CASSTSSGGSGYTF,TGTGCCAGCAGCACCAGTTCAGGGGGCTCTGGCTACACCTTC
NA,TRBJ2-3,TRBV9,NA,CASSVDAGATDTQYF,TGTGCCAGCAGCGTAGATGCGGGGGCGACAGATACGCAGTATTTT
TRBD1,TRBJ1-2,TRBV27,NA,CASSFLPVGQGYGYTF,TGTGCCAGCAGTTTCTTGCCCGTGGGACAGGGCTATGGCTACACCTTC
TRBD2,TRBJ2-2,TRBV7-3,NA,CASSLSPGTSGRELFF,TGTGCCAGCAGCTTATCACCCGGGACTAGCGGCCGGGAGCTGTTTTTT
TRBD1,TRBJ1-1,TRBV5-5,few,CASSLTTGGTEAFF,TGTGCCAGCAGCTTAACCACAGGGGGTACTGAAGCTTTCTTT
TRBD1,TRBJ1-5,TRBV19,NA,CASSWVRGAFSNQPQHF,TGTGCCAGTAGTTGGGTCAGGGGGGCCTTTAGCAATCAACCCCAGCATTTT
TRBD1,TRBJ2-1,TRBV10-3,NA,CAISLDRGYNEQFF,TGTGCCATCAGCCTTGACAGGGGTTACAATGAGCAGTTCTTC
TRBD1,TRBJ2-7,TRBV7-3,few,CASSPDRGRYEQYF,TGTGCCAGCAGCCCGGACAGGGGGCGGTACGAGCAGTATTTC
TRBD2,TRBJ2-1,TRBV18,NA,CASSPQPTSGAYNEQFF,TGTGCCAGCTCACCTCAACCGACTAGCGGGGCCTACAATGAGCAGTTCTTC
TRBD2,TRBJ2-4,TRBV28,NA,CASSSGTLPPPTSGRVGAKNIQYF,TGTGCCAGCTCCTCCGGGACGCTACCTCCTCCGACTAGCGGGAGGGTGGGGGCCAAAAACATTCAGTACTTC
TRBD2,TRBJ2-5,TRBV29-1,NA,CSVEYGLAGGKETQYF,TGCAGCGTTGAATACGGGCTAGCGGGAGGAAAAGAGACCCAGTACTTC
TRBD2,TRBJ2-7,TRBV3-1,few,CASSQEELLAGGDHEQYF,TGTGCCAGCAGCCAAGAGGAACTACTAGCGGGAGGTGACCACGAGCAGTACTTC
TRBD1,TRBJ2-3,TRBV5-1,NA,CASSPGTGTTDTQYF,TGCGCCAGCAGCCCTGGGACAGGTACCACAGATACGCAGTATTTT
NA,TRBJ2-3,TRBV19,NA,CASSIVPSDTQYF,TGTGCCAGTAGTATCGTCCCCTCAGATACGCAGTATTTT
TRBD2,TRBJ2-2,TRBV4-2,NA,CASSQDLSGRVTGELFF,TGTGCCAGCAGCCAGGATCTCAGCGGGAGAGTCACCGGGGAGCTGTTTTTT
NA,TRBJ1-2,TRBV18,once,CASSHGTGYGYTF,TGTGCCAGCTCACATGGAACCGGGTATGGCTACACCTTC
TRBD2,TRBJ2-1,TRBV7-9,NA,CASSSGGLAGTYNEQFF,TGTGCCAGCAGCTCGGGGGGCCTAGCGGGAACCTACAATGAGCAGTTCTTC
TRBD2,TRBJ2-7,TRBV7-8,NA,CASSPSLAGGPYEQYF,TGTGCCAGCAGCCCCTCGCTAGCGGGAGGCCCCTACGAGCAGTACTTC
NA,TRBJ2-5,TRBV20-1,NA,CSARVPTAMETQYF,TGCAGTGCTAGGGTACCGACAGCAATGGAGACCCAGTACTTC
TRBD1,TRBJ2-3,TRBV12-3/TRBV12-4,once,CASSLYRGTPDTQYF,TGTGCCAGCAGTTTGTACAGGGGGACCCCAGATACGCAGTATTTT
TRBD1,TRBJ2-1,TRBV20-1,few,CSVPRDRGGFSYNEQFF,TGCAGTGTTCCACGGGACAGGGGCGGGTTCTCCTACAATGAGCAGTTCTTC
NA,TRBJ2-2,TRBV25-1,NA,CASTVTGPGELFF,TGTGCCAGCACCGTGACGGGACCCGGGGAGCTGTTTTTT
NA,TRBJ1-4,TRBV20-1,NA,CSARGDIRNEKLFF,TGCAGTGCTAGGGGGGACATTCGGAATGAAAAACTGTTTTTT
NA,TRBJ2-1,TRBV20-1,NA,CSARGSCNEQFF,TGCAGTGCTCGCGGCTCCTGCAATGAGCAGTTCTTC
NA,TRBJ2-3,TRBV29-1,few,CSATPGSTDTQYF,TGCAGCGCCACCCCGGGTAGCACAGATACGCAGTATTTT
TRBD1,TRBJ1-2,TRBV12-3/TRBV12-4,NA,CASSLLDRGHGYTF,TGTGCCAGCAGCCTATTGGACAGGGGCCATGGCTACACCTTC
NA,TRBJ1-6,TRBV20-1,NA,CSARFSVGTGDSPLHF,TGCAGTGCTAGATTTTCCGTAGGGACGGGTGATTCACCCCTCCACTTT
TRBD2,TRBJ2-1,TRBV29-1,few,CSVRAGSANNEQFF,TGCAGCGTCCGAGCGGGATCCGCGAACAATGAGCAGTTCTTC
NA,TRBJ2-3,TRBV29-1,NA,CSVERSGVSTDTQYF,TGCAGCGTTGAACGAAGCGGAGTTAGCACAGATACGCAGTATTTT
TRBD2,TRBJ2-5,TRBV12-5,NA,CASGLPRGVAQETQYF,TGTGCTAGTGGTTTACCACGGGGGGTAGCGCAAGAGACCCAGTACTTC
NA,TRBJ2-1,TRBV20-1,NA,CSAKPGLSSYNEQFF,TGCAGTGCTAAACCGGGACTGAGCTCCTACAATGAGCAGTTCTTC
TRBD2,TRBJ2-7,TRBV7-2,NA,CASSLAPSGKAYEQYF,TGTGCCAGCAGCTTAGCGCCTAGCGGGAAGGCGTACGAGCAGTACTTC
NA,TRBJ2-7,TRBV6-1,NA,CASKDRPGWEQYF,TGTGCCAGCAAAGACAGGCCAGGATGGGAGCAGTACTTC
TRBD2,TRBJ2-2,TRBV12-3/TRBV12-4,NA,CAGGSSGRVPGELFF,TGTGCCGGCGGATCTAGCGGGAGGGTTCCCGGGGAGCTGTTTTTT
NA,TRBJ2-7,TRBV28,few,CASRLSSSYNEQYF,TGTGCCAGCAGGCTCTCGAGCTCCTACAATGAGCAGTACTTC
TRBD1,TRBJ2-2,TRBV10-3,NA,CAISGETGITGELFF,TGTGCCATCAGTGGAGAGACAGGGATCACCGGGGAGCTGTTTTTT
NA,TRBJ2-7,TRBV7-8,NA,CASSFSRWAYEQYF,TGTGCCAGCAGCTTTAGCCGTTGGGCCTACGAGCAGTACTTC
NA,TRBJ1-6,TRBV12-3/TRBV12-4,NA,CASSFSVRGSSYNSPLHF,TGTGCCAGCAGTTTTTCAGTGAGGGGGAGCTCCTATAATTCACCCCTCCACTTT
NA,TRBJ2-5,TRBV4-1,NA,CASSQDTEETQYF,TGCGCCAGCAGCCAAGACACTGAAGAGACCCAGTACTTC
NA,TRBJ1-5,TRBV12-3/TRBV12-4,NA,CASSSNSQGRKHNQPQHF,TGTGCCAGCAGTTCCAACTCCCAGGGGAGGAAACACAATCAGCCCCAGCATTTT
TRBD1,TRBJ1-1,TRBV5-5,NA,CASSRGDRGPTEAFF,TGTGCCAGCAGCCGAGGTGACAGGGGCCCCACTGAAGCTTTCTTT
TRBD2,TRBJ2-5,TRBV7-2,many,CASSSSAPGLGETQYF,TGTGCCAGCAGCTCCAGCGCGCCAGGACTAGGAGAGACCCAGTACTTC